The 22 T cell receptor beta chains in this list originate from one sample, sequenced in a study of chemoradiotherapy in HPV16-positive cancers. Libraries were prepared by immunoSEQ multiplex PCR; TCRdb keeps only in-frame clonotypes and omits some of them. The profile covers about 21,000 clones, with around 86% appearing a single time and approximately 5% taken by the ten largest. The sample consisted of blood, taken from a patient who underwent chemoradiotherapy. These receptors all stem from a human donor with HPV-associated anogenital cancer.

This chain uses TRBV6-1 with TRBJ1-5, with D tentatively TRBD1 (6 bases). Between the trimmed V and J ends, which lost 7 bases and 7 bases, there was a span of 11 bases. Germline loops: CDR1 MNHNS, CDR2 SASEGT. CDR3 length: 12 amino acids. CDR3 loop: CASTTGLQPQHF. CDR3 coding DNA: TGTGCCAGCACGACAGGTTTACAGCCCCAGCATTTT.

The chain carries TRBV5-1 and TRBJ2-7, with D hard to call. Trimming took off 1 base at V and 2 bases at J, with 4 bases between the two ends. The CDR3 extends over 12 amino acids. Germline V gene data show CDR1 as SGHRS and CDR2 as YFSETQ. The CDR3 region is CASSLPAYEQYF. The CDR3 DNA reads TGCGCCAGCAGCTTGCCGGCCTACGAGCAGTACTTC.

The rearrangement joins TRBV2 to TRBJ2-3, with D perhaps given as TRBD1 or TRBD2 (5 bases each). V lost 6 bases and J 1 base, leaving 8 bases between the germline ends. Germline V gives CDR1 SNHLY, CDR2 FYNNEI. The CDR3 runs 13 residues. The CDR3 protein is CASRGDGTDTQYF. CDR3 sequence (DNA): TGTGCCAGCAGGGGGGACGGCACAGATACGCAGTATTTT.

In regard to this clone: One end of the junction is discordant with germline, which a read error may explain. This sequence joins TRBV10-2 and TRBJ1-6; 8 bases line up with TRBD1. Germline CDR1 reads WSHSY; CDR2 reads SAAADI. The CDR3 covers 17 residues. CDR3 in amino acids: CASSEGGQVGNKSPLHF. In DNA, the CDR3 is TGCGCCAGCAGTGAGGGGGGACAGGTTGGCAATAAGTCACCCCTCCACTTT.

CDR3 coding DNA: TGTGCCAGCAGCCAAGCGCAGGGGACAACCGGGGAGCTGTTTTTT. Translating gives CASSQAQGTTGELFF. This chain joins TRBV4-2 and TRBJ2-2; maybe TRBD1 (6 bases). Trimming shortened V by 1 base and J by 5 bases, and 11 bases separated the two germline ends. The CDR3 covers 15 residues. Germline V gene sequence: CDR1 LGHNA, CDR2 YNFKEQ.

The chain carries TRBV11-3 and TRBJ2-1, with 10 bases matching TRBD2. V trimming: 5 bases; J trimming: 7 bases; junction bases outside the gene matches: 8. CDR1 and CDR2 (germline): SGHNT, YENEEA. CDR3 length: 15 residues. Here the CDR3 reads CASSTGASGSNEQFF. CDR3 coding DNA: TGTGCCAGCAGCACCGGGGCTAGCGGGAGTAATGAGCAGTTCTTC.

This rearrangement joins TRBV6-5 to TRBJ2-1, with a weak D call TRBD2 (6 bases). Trimming removed 6 bases from V and 6 bases from J, with 15 bases in between. CDR3 length: 14 residues. CDR1 and CDR2 from the germline V gene are MNHEY and SVGAGI. CDR3 region: CASRLGGRRNEQFF. CDR3 sequence (DNA): TGTGCCAGCAGGCTCGGGGGACGTCGCAATGAGCAGTTCTTC.

This clone was counted only a few times. The genes are TRBV14 and TRBJ2-7, with 7 bases fitting TRBD2. Germline assignment: CDR1 SGHDN and CDR2 FVKESK. This CDR3 has 15 residues. Trimming at V came to 1 base and at J to 4 bases, leaving 7 bases not matched to a gene. The DNA for the CDR3 is TGTGCCAGCAGCCAAGTGGGATACGGGGGGTACGAGCAGTACTTC. Translation gives CASSQVGYGGYEQYF.

V usage is TRBV4-3 and J usage is TRBJ2-1; tentatively, D is TRBD2 (5 bases). Trimming took off 0 bases at V and 1 base at J, with 10 bases between the two ends. This CDR3 region has 16 residues. The germline V gene encodes CDR1 LGHNA and CDR2 YSLEER. CDR3 DNA: TGCGCCAGCAGCCAAGACTCCTCGGGGTCCTACAATGAGCAGTTCTTC. Its protein product is CASSQDSSGSYNEQFF.

The rearrangement joins TRBV19 to TRBJ1-5; D is perhaps TRBD1 (5 bases). Germline CDR1 reads LNHDA; CDR2 reads SQIVND (reference sequence). V gave up 6 bases and J gave up 5 bases, with 17 bases separating them. The CDR3 contains 15 residues. The CDR3 sequence is CASRRNGGIDQPQHF. The CDR3 coding sequence is TGTGCCAGTAGGCGGAACGGGGGGATTGATCAGCCCCAGCATTTT.

The rearrangement joins TRBV9 to TRBJ2-5; D gene unclear. CDR1 SGDLS and CDR2 YYNGEE come from the germline V gene. V gave up 2 bases and J gave up 1 base, with 9 bases separating them. The CDR3 covers 14 residues. The CDR3 coding sequence is TGTGCCAGCAGCGTTGGTCCAGGCCAAGAGACCCAGTACTTC. Translated, it gives CASSVGPGQETQYF. Full variable domain (outside the CDR3, taken from reference TRBV9 and TRBJ2-5): DSGVTQTPKHLITATGQRVTLRCSPRSGDLSVYWYQQSLDQGLQFLIQYYNGEERAKGNILERFSAQQFPDLHSELNLSSLELGDSALYFCASSVGPGQETQYFGPGTRLLVL.

The chain joins TRBV9 to TRBJ2-7, with TRBD1 matching 10 bases. This CDR3 is 14 amino acids long. The junction had 3 bases not matched to a gene; V was cut back by 2 bases and J by 4 bases. In germline, CDR1 is SGDLS, CDR2 YYNGEE. CDR3 region: CASSVGTGAYEQYF. The CDR3 nucleotides read TGTGCCAGCAGCGTTGGGACAGGGGCATACGAGCAGTACTTC.

This clone is a singleton in its sample. The chain carries TRBV5-4 and TRBJ2-7; 8 bases match TRBD2. CDR3 size: 15 residues. The junction had 8 bases not matched to a gene; V was cut back by 0 bases and J by 6 bases. Per the germline V gene, CDR1 is SGHNT and CDR2 is YYREEE (reference sequence). The CDR3 DNA reads as TGTGCCAGCAGCTTGGGGGGAGCGGGAGCCCTCGAGCAGTACTTC. This encodes CASSLGGAGALEQYF.

This chain uses TRBV13 with TRBJ2-1, with 8 bases identical to TRBD2. The junction had 11 bases not matched to a gene; V was cut back by 5 bases and J by 2 bases. The germline gives CDR1 PRHDT, CDR2 FYEKMQ (reference sequence). This CDR3 spans 17 amino acids. CDR3 sequence reads: CASSQEAQRGPYNEQFF. The CDR3 coding sequence is TGTGCCAGCAGCCAAGAGGCCCAGCGGGGGCCCTACAATGAGCAGTTCTTC.

The chain links TRBV19 to TRBJ1-2, with D unresolved. The germline V and J ends were trimmed by 3 bases and 3 bases, with 11 bases remaining between them. The CDR3 covers 14 residues. From germline, CDR1 is LNHDA and CDR2 SQIVND (reference sequence). The CDR3 coding sequence is TGTGCCAGTAGTATGATTGGTCAGGACTATGGCTACACCTTC. Amino acids: CASSMIGQDYGYTF.

The genes are TRBV4-2 and TRBJ1-1; D call uncertain. CDR3 size: 14 residues. Germline-derived CDR1 and CDR2 are LGHNA and YNFKEQ. V was clipped by 2 bases and J by 0 bases, with 7 bases between them. This CDR3 is CASSQTEMNTEAFF. In DNA, the CDR3 is TGTGCCAGCAGCCAAACAGAGATGAACACTGAAGCTTTCTTT.

For the CDR3, the DNA is TGTGCCAGCAGCCGCAGGACAGGGGAGGCCACTGAAGCTTTCTTT. Translating gives CASSRRTGEATEAFF. The rearrangement joins TRBV6-5 to TRBJ1-1; the match to TRBD1 covers 9 bases. CDR3 length: 15 residues. Germline V lookup: CDR1 MNHEY, CDR2 SVGAGI. After removal of 6 bases from V and 4 bases from J, the junction contained 9 bases not matched to a gene.

The genes are TRBV5-4 and TRBJ2-1; tentatively, D is TRBD2 (6 bases). V was trimmed by 3 bases and J by 15 bases, leaving 16 bases between them. Germline assignment: CDR1 SGHNT and CDR2 YYREEE (reference sequence). The CDR3 extends over 12 amino acids. The chain's CDR3 is CASSSPGVPPFF. Here the CDR3 DNA reads TGTGCCAGCAGCTCCCCGGGGGTTCCACCGTTCTTC.

The V gene is TRBV5-6, the J gene TRBJ1-2; D is undetermined. V was pared by 8 bases and J by 4 bases, with 9 bases between. The germline gives CDR1 SGHDT, CDR2 YYEEEE. The CDR3 runs 11 residues. The CDR3 sequence is CASRKTYGYTF. The CDR3 DNA is TGTGCCAGTCGAAAGACCTATGGCTACACCTTC.

The V and J genes are TRBV2 and TRBJ1-1; no firm D call. The V gene's germline CDR1 is SNHLY and CDR2 FYNNEI. This CDR3 is built from 12 residues. Trimming removed 2 bases from V and 6 bases from J, with 7 bases in between. The CDR3 loop reads CASSELSPEAFF. The CDR3 DNA is TGTGCCAGCAGTGAATTAAGCCCTGAAGCTTTCTTT.

The chain is built from TRBV5-1 and TRBJ2-5; TRBD1 or TRBD2 may be the D gene (6 bases each). Germline V gene data show CDR1 as SGHRS and CDR2 as YFSETQ. CDR3 size: 15 residues. With 5 bases removed from V and 0 bases from J, the gap between germline ends came to 14 bases. The CDR3 nucleotides are TGCGCCAGCAGTAAGGGGGGCGCGAACCAAGAGACCCAGTACTTC. Its translation is CASSKGGANQETQYF.

The chain links TRBV7-9 to TRBJ1-1; TRBD1 matches at 7 bases. The CDR3 sequence is 15 residues long. Unmatched junction bases numbered 8, after V lost 4 bases and J lost 3 bases. Germline CDR1 is SEHNR and CDR2 is FQNEAQ (reference sequence). The CDR3 here is CASSSYRGEDTEAFF. CDR3 coding DNA: TGTGCCAGCAGCTCCTACAGGGGTGAGGACACTGAAGCTTTCTTT.